These T cell receptor beta chains were read from a single sample in a study of T cell changes during pregnancy in multiple sclerosis. TCRdb keeps only in-frame clones here, not all; method: immunoSEQ multiplex PCR. The sample carries about 40,000 clones, 90% to 95% recorded once. Specimen: CD8+ T cells from peripheral blood mononuclear cells, collected before pregnancy. The receptors stem from a female donor with multiple sclerosis, enrolled in a pregnancy study. Each CDR3 is given without its conserved first and last residue. The order of the fields is J gene, V gene, CDR3 protein.

TRBJ2-1 TRBV28 ASSLANEQF
TRBJ1-4 TRBV9 ASSPTGIPYEKLF
TRBJ2-7 TRBV5-1 ASSLAGGGTYEQY
TRBJ2-1 TRBV19 ASSMGLAGGQTDEQF
TRBJ2-7 TRBV11-2 ASSLVQGLAPEQY
TRBJ2-7 TRBV14 ASSQEVGLGTPDEQY
TRBJ1-1 TRBV7-6 ASSVTPTGNTEAF
TRBJ2-1 TRBV7-9 ASSVQGYNEQF
TRBJ2-1 TRBV10-3 AISDDRGLTSNEQF
TRBJ2-1 TRBV15 ATSRDRLAGADYEQF